The clone carrying this T cell receptor (beta chain) has ten or more counts. CDR1 and CDR2 (germline): GTSNPN, SVGIG (reference sequence). The germline V and J ends were trimmed by 4 bases and 7 bases, with 14 bases remaining between them. The CDR3 extends over 12 amino acids. Reasons for excluding patients were uncontrolled infection, other autoimmune disease, pregnancy or lactation. This entry comes from a study of T cells in Graves' hyperthyroidism and ophthalmopathy. The wider study: Peripheral blood was acquired at first diagnosis, ahead of any therapy whatsoever.

Amplified regions were TCR beta CDR3 sequences from RNA transcripts. The HTBI primer set served for first-round RT-PCR of the TCR CDR3. One entry per CDR3 protein, called by TCRdb with MiXCR from the multiplex PCR reads. Here the sample spans 450,000 to 650,000 distinct CDR3 sequences, about 20% being singletons. The chain couples TRBV30 to TRBJ2-7; D remains ambiguous. The sample was blood. This receptor was obtained from a man between 18 and 29 years old with Graves' hyperthyroidism. Here the CDR3 DNA reads TGTGCCTGGAAGAACGCCCTAAGAGAGCAGTACTTC. Protein sequence: CAWKNALREQYF. The full variable domain, rest sourced from reference TRBV30 and TRBJ2-7, is SQTIHQWPATLVQPVGSPLSLECTVEGTSNPNLYWYRQAAGRGLQLLFYSVGIGQISSEVPQNLSASRPQDRQFILSSKKLLLSDSGFYLCAWKNALREQYFGPGTRLTVT.